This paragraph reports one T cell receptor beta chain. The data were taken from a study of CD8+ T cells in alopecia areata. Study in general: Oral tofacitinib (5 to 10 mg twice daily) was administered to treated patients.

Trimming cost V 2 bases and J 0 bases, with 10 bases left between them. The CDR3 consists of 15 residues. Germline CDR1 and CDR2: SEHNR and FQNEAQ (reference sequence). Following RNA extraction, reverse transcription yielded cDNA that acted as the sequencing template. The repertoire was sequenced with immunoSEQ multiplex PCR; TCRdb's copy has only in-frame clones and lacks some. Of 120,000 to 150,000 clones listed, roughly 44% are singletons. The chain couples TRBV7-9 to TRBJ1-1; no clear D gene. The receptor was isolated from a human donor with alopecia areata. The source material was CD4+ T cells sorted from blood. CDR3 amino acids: CASSLFVVMNTEAFF. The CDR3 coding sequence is TGTGCCAGCAGCTTATTTGTGGTAATGAACACTGAAGCTTTCTTT.